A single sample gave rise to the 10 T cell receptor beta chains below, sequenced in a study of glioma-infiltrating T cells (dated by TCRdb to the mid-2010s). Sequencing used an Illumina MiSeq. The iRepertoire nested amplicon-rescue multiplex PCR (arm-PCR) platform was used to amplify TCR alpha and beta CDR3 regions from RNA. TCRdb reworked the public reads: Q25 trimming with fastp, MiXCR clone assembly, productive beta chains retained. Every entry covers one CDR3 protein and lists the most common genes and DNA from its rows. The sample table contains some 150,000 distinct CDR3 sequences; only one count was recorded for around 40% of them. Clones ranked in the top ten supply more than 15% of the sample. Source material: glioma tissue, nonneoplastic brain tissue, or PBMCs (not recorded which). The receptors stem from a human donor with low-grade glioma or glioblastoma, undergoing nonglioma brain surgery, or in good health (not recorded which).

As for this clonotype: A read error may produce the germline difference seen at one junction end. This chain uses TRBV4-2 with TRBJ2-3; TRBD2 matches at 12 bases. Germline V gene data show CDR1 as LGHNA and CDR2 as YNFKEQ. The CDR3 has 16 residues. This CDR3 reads CAGSHRTSGVTDTQYF. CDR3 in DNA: TGTGCCGGCAGCCACCGGACTAGCGGGGTCACAGATACGCAGTATTTT.

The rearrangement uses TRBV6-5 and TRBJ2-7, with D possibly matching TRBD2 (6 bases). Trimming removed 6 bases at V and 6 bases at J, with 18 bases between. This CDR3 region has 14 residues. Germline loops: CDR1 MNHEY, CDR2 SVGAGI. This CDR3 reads CASRGLRSRLEQYF. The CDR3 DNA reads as TGTGCCAGCAGGGGACTGAGATCCCGCCTCGAGCAGTACTTC.

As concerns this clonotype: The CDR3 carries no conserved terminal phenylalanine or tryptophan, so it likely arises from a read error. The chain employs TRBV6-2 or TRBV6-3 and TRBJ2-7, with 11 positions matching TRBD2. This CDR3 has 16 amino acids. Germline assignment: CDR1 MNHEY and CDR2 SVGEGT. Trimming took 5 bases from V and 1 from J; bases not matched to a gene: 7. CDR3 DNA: TGTGCCAGCAGTCTATCCGGGACTAGCGGTTCCTACGAGCAGTACTTA. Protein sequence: CASSLSGTSGSYEQYL.

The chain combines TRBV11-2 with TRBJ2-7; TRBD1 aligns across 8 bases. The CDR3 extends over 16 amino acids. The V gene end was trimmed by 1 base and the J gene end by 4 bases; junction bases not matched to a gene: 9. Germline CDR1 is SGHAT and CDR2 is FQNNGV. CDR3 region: CASSLARTGSAYEQYF. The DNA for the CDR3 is TGTGCCAGCAGCTTAGCTCGGACAGGGAGTGCATACGAGCAGTACTTC.

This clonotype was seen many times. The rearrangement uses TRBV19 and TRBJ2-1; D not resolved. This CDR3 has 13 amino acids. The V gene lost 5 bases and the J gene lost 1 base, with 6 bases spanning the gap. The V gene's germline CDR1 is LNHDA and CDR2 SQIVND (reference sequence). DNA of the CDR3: TGTGCCAGTAGTTTGACTTCCTACAATGAGCAGTTCTTC. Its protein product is CASSLTSYNEQFF.

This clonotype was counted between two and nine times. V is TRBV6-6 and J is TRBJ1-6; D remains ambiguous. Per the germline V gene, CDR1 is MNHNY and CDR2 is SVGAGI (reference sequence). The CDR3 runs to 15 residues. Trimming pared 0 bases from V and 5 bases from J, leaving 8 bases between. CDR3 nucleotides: TGTGCCAGCAGTTACTCGAACGGACATAATTCACCCCTCCACTTT. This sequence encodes CASSYSNGHNSPLHF.

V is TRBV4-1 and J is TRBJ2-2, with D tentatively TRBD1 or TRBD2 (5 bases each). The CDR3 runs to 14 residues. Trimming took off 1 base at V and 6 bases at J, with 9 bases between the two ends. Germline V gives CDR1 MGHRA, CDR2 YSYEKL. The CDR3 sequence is CASSQVMGAGELFF. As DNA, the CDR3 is TGCGCCAGCAGCCAAGTTATGGGGGCCGGGGAGCTGTTTTTT.

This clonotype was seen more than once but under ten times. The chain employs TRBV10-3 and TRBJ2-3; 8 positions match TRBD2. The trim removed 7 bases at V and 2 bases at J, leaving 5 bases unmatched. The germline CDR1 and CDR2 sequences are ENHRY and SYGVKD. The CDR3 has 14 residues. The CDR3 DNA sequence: TGTGCCATCAAGAGAGCGGGAGCCACAGATACGCAGTATTTT. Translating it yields CAIKRAGATDTQYF.

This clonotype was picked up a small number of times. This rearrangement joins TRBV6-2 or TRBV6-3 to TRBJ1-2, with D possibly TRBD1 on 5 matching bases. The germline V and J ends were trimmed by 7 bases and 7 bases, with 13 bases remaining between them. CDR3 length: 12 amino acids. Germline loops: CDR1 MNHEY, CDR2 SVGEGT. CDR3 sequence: CASKEGLAGYTF. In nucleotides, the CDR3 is TGTGCCAGCAAGGAGGGGCTGGCTGGCTACACCTTC.

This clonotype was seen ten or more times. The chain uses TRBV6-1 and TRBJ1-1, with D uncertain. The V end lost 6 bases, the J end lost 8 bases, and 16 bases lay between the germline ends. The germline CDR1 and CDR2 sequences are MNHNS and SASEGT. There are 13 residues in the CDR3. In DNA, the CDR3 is TGTGCCAGCAGGACGCAGGATATCGGGGAAGCTTTCTTT. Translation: CASRTQDIGEAFF.